What follows is one TCR beta chain and its context. Its antigen is still unknown. This sample is part of a study of T-cell memory formation after mild COVID-19. Study-level points and caveats: Shrinking CD4+ clones resided mostly in CM and EM, and CD8+ ones in EMRA.

TCRdb reprocessed the 5' RACE reads with MiXCR, giving one entry per CDR3 protein. The data show roughly 240,000 distinct CDR3 sequences, 15% seen once. The CDR3 spans 15 residues. V shed 0 bases and J 5 bases; nucleotides not matched to a gene: 0. The receptor was derived from an adult woman who had mild COVID-19 (a few samples of this study predate the infection). Cell type and time point are not known. Source material: PBMCs or a T cell subset sorted from them (not recorded which). The rearrangement uses TRBV12-3 or TRBV12-4 and TRBJ2-7, with 14 bases identical to TRBD2. This chain's CDR3 is CASSLAGLAGDEQYF. The CDR3 nucleotides are TGTGCCAGCAGTTTAGCGGGACTAGCGGGAGACGAGCAGTACTTC.